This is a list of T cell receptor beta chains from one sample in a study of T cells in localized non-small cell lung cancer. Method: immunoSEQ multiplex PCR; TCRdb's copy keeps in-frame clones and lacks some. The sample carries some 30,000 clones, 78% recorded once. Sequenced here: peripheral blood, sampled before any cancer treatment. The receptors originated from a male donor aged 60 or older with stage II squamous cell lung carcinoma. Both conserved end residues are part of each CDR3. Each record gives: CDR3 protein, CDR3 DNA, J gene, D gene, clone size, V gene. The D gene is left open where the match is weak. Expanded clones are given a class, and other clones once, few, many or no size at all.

CDR3 protein: CASSEIGNLYGYTF
CDR3 DNA: TGTGCCAGCAGTGAAATCGGCAACCTCTATGGCTACACCTTC
J gene: TRBJ1-2
D gene: -
clone size: -
V gene: TRBV6-1

CDR3 protein: CASSLGGLGQPQHF
CDR3 DNA: TGTGCCAGCAGCTTAGGAGGGCTGGGACAGCCCCAGCATTTT
J gene: TRBJ1-5
D gene: -
clone size: -
V gene: TRBV7-9

CDR3 protein: CASSPVWGANSPLHF
CDR3 DNA: TGTGCCAGCAGCCCCGTTTGGGGAGCGAATTCACCCCTCCACTTT
J gene: TRBJ1-6
D gene: -
clone size: -
V gene: TRBV11-2

CDR3 protein: CASQGQIYEKLFF
CDR3 DNA: TGTGCCAGCCAGGGACAGATTTATGAAAAACTGTTTTTT
J gene: TRBJ1-4
D gene: TRBD1
clone size: -
V gene: TRBV6-1

CDR3 protein: CASSRGGGTDTQYF
CDR3 DNA: TGTGCCAGCAGCAGGGGAGGGGGCACAGATACGCAGTATTTT
J gene: TRBJ2-3
D gene: -
clone size: -
V gene: TRBV25-1

CDR3 protein: CSVERWTGQNYGYTF
CDR3 DNA: TGCAGCGTTGAAAGATGGACAGGGCAAAACTATGGCTACACCTTC
J gene: TRBJ1-2
D gene: TRBD1
clone size: once
V gene: TRBV29-1

CDR3 protein: CASSQSGTGDEKLFF
CDR3 DNA: TGTGCCAGCAGCCAGTCCGGGACAGGGGATGAAAAACTGTTTTTT
J gene: TRBJ1-4
D gene: TRBD1
clone size: -
V gene: TRBV7-8

CDR3 protein: CASSLDRGTITPLHF
CDR3 DNA: TGTGCCAGCAGCTTAGATCGAGGGACAATTACACCCCTCCACTTT
J gene: TRBJ1-6
D gene: -
clone size: medium-sized
V gene: TRBV11-3

CDR3 protein: CASSSGNPYGYTF
CDR3 DNA: TGTGCCAGCAGTTCCGGGAACCCCTATGGCTACACCTTC
J gene: TRBJ1-2
D gene: -
clone size: -
V gene: TRBV6-5

CDR3 protein: CASSLRGWTEAFF
CDR3 DNA: TGTGCCAGCAGCTTGAGGGGTTGGACTGAAGCTTTCTTT
J gene: TRBJ1-1
D gene: -
clone size: -
V gene: TRBV5-4

CDR3 protein: CASSILRGGGQGNTEAFF
CDR3 DNA: TGTGCCAGTAGTATATTACGAGGGGGAGGGCAGGGGAACACTGAAGCTTTCTTT
J gene: TRBJ1-1
D gene: -
clone size: -
V gene: TRBV19

CDR3 protein: CASSGQGYEQYF
CDR3 DNA: TGTGCCAGCAGCGGACAGGGTTACGAGCAGTACTTC
J gene: TRBJ2-7
D gene: TRBD1
clone size: -
V gene: TRBV2

CDR3 protein: CAWRRGGYGYTF
CDR3 DNA: TGTGCCTGGAGACGGGGGGGGTATGGCTACACCTTC
J gene: TRBJ1-2
D gene: -
clone size: -
V gene: TRBV30

CDR3 protein: CATSSGAGRKLFF
CDR3 DNA: TGTGCCACCAGCAGCGGGGCAGGGAGGAAACTGTTTTTT
J gene: TRBJ1-4
D gene: -
clone size: few
V gene: TRBV15

CDR3 protein: CASSIDHTRVSDTQYF
CDR3 DNA: TGTGCCAGTAGTATAGATCACACCCGGGTTTCAGATACGCAGTATTTT
J gene: TRBJ2-3
D gene: -
clone size: -
V gene: TRBV19

CDR3 protein: CASSLAGQGSEQYF
CDR3 DNA: TGTGCCAGCAGCTTGGCGGGACAGGGAAGCGAGCAGTACTTC
J gene: TRBJ2-7
D gene: TRBD1
clone size: -
V gene: TRBV5-4

CDR3 protein: CASSLVRGGYYGYTF
CDR3 DNA: TGTGCCAGCAGCTTAGTTCGGGGAGGATACTATGGCTACACCTTC
J gene: TRBJ1-2
D gene: -
clone size: few
V gene: TRBV7-6

CDR3 protein: CSARYDLF
CDR3 DNA: TGCAGTGCTAGATACGATCTATTT
J gene: TRBJ1-1
D gene: -
clone size: few
V gene: TRBV20-1

CDR3 protein: CASNPTSSGNTIYF
CDR3 DNA: TGTGCCAGCAATCCCACATCCTCTGGAAACACCATATATTTT
J gene: TRBJ1-3
D gene: -
clone size: few
V gene: TRBV6-1

CDR3 protein: CASSQGQIYNEQFF
CDR3 DNA: TGTGCCAGCAGCCAGGGACAGATATACAATGAGCAGTTCTTC
J gene: TRBJ2-1
D gene: TRBD1
clone size: -
V gene: TRBV11-2

CDR3 protein: CASTILGVGNSPLHF
CDR3 DNA: TGTGCCAGCACCATTTTAGGGGTTGGTAATTCACCCCTCCACTTT
J gene: TRBJ1-6
D gene: -
clone size: -
V gene: TRBV27

CDR3 protein: CASSLVAGAEAFF
CDR3 DNA: TGTGCCAGCAGCTTAGTGGCAGGGGCTGAAGCTTTCTTT
J gene: TRBJ1-1
D gene: -
clone size: few
V gene: TRBV7-2

CDR3 protein: CASSQDLRKGYTF
CDR3 DNA: TGTGCCAGCAGCCAAGATTTACGAAAAGGCTACACCTTC
J gene: TRBJ1-2
D gene: -
clone size: -
V gene: TRBV14

CDR3 protein: CASSPVGSGYNEQFF
CDR3 DNA: TGCGCCAGCAGCCCGGTTGGTAGCGGTTACAATGAGCAGTTCTTC
J gene: TRBJ2-1
D gene: -
clone size: -
V gene: TRBV4-1

CDR3 protein: CATSRADRGAEAFF
CDR3 DNA: TGTGCCACCAGCAGGGCAGACAGGGGGGCTGAAGCTTTCTTT
J gene: TRBJ1-1
D gene: TRBD1
clone size: -
V gene: TRBV15

CDR3 protein: CASSFGGQSGQPQHF
CDR3 DNA: TGCGCCAGCAGCTTCGGGGGACAGTCCGGTCAGCCCCAGCATTTT
J gene: TRBJ1-5
D gene: TRBD1
clone size: -
V gene: TRBV5-1

CDR3 protein: CASSLGQGAWEQYF
CDR3 DNA: TGTGCCAGCAGCTTAGGACAGGGGGCCTGGGAGCAGTACTTC
J gene: TRBJ2-7
D gene: TRBD1
clone size: -
V gene: TRBV13

CDR3 protein: CASSFADTQYF
CDR3 DNA: TGTGCCAGTAGTTTCGCCGATACGCAGTATTTT
J gene: TRBJ2-3
D gene: -
clone size: -
V gene: TRBV19

CDR3 protein: CASSARTGNGYTF
CDR3 DNA: TGCGCCAGCAGTGCAAGGACAGGGAATGGCTACACCTTC
J gene: TRBJ1-2
D gene: TRBD1
clone size: few
V gene: TRBV10-2

CDR3 protein: CASSQGYSDLRRAFF
CDR3 DNA: TGCGCCAGCAGCCAAGGATACTCGGACCTCAGGAGGGCTTTCTTT
J gene: TRBJ1-1
D gene: -
clone size: -
V gene: TRBV4-1

CDR3 protein: CASGKVGVEAFF
CDR3 DNA: TGTGCCAGCGGGAAGGTAGGGGTTGAAGCTTTCTTT
J gene: TRBJ1-1
D gene: -
clone size: -
V gene: TRBV6-1

CDR3 protein: CASSSLVTGFKTEAFF
CDR3 DNA: TGTGCCAGCAGCTCGCTGGTCACAGGTTTTAAGACTGAAGCTTTCTTT
J gene: TRBJ1-1
D gene: -
clone size: -
V gene: TRBV11-2

CDR3 protein: CASSEMAARGLDEQYF
CDR3 DNA: TGTGCCAGCAGTGAAATGGCAGCTAGAGGGTTGGACGAGCAGTACTTC
J gene: TRBJ2-7
D gene: -
clone size: -
V gene: TRBV6-1

CDR3 protein: CASSLNTGLATDTQYF
CDR3 DNA: TGTGCCAGCAGCTTGAATACGGGACTAGCAACAGATACGCAGTATTTT
J gene: TRBJ2-3
D gene: TRBD2
clone size: -
V gene: TRBV5-4

CDR3 protein: CSVEGTLGMNTEAFF
CDR3 DNA: TGCAGCGTTGAAGGGACACTCGGCATGAACACTGAAGCTTTCTTT
J gene: TRBJ1-1
D gene: -
clone size: -
V gene: TRBV29-1